The T cell receptor beta chain described here comes from a study of blood T cell repertoires in COVID-19. Study as a whole: Nucleic acid was either cDNA or gDNA, and it came from T cells, B-cell-depleted T cells, or PBMCs.

The table came from immunoSEQ multiplex PCR; TCRdb's copy has only in-frame clones and leaves some out. Of about 150,000 clones listed, roughly 89% are singletons. With V trimmed by 6 bases and J by 6 bases, 4 bases remained unmatched. Germline V CDR1 and CDR2: MDHEN, SYDVKM. The CDR3 loop spans 12 amino acids. The source material was peripheral blood. This receptor was taken from a man aged 50-60 years with acute or convalescent COVID-19. The V gene is TRBV28, the J gene TRBJ1-2, with 7 nucleotides matching TRBD1. The CDR3 nucleotides are TGTGCCAGCAGCTTACAGGGGAATGGCTACACCTTC. Translation gives CASSLQGNGYTF.